This T cell receptor (beta chain) emerged from a study of identical twins. Study-wide points: Researchers caution that invariant MAIT and iNKT cells could partly confound zero-insertion analyses. Donors were not followed over many years; analysis was cross-sectional.

This CDR3 has 14 amino acids. Germline loops: CDR1 ENHRY, CDR2 SYGVKD. The junction had 9 bases not matched to a gene; V was cut back by 10 bases and J by 5 bases. A note on this clonotype: Its specificity is unknown.

TCRdb independently ran MiXCR on the 5' RACE reads; one entry per CDR3 protein. The sample holds fewer than 250,000 distinct CDR3 sequences, about 16% seen once. Another study also made use of these data, one on T cells expressing NK-cell markers.

This clonotype was sampled from a woman under 30 in good health. The specimen sequenced was CD8+ T cells sorted from blood. This chain connects TRBV10-3 to TRBJ2-3; 10 nucleotides match TRBD2. The CDR3 nucleotides are TGTGCCAGCAGCGGGAGGGCTTCGGTAGATACGCAGTATTTT. Translation: CASSGRASVDTQYF.